The 26 T cell receptor beta chains below come from one sample, sequenced in a study of blood T cell repertoires in COVID-19. The repertoire was sequenced with immunoSEQ multiplex PCR; TCRdb's copy has only in-frame clones and lacks some. The sample carries more than 100,000 clones, roughly nine tenths recorded once. The sample consisted of peripheral blood. These receptors all stem from a woman at least 80 years old in a cohort sampled during active COVID-19.

As DNA, the CDR3 is TGTGCCAGCAGCTTAGTGGGTTTTAGCGGGGGTGGAGAGACCCAGTACTTC. This translates into CASSLVGFSGGGETQYF. J is TRBJ2-5 and V is TRBV7-8; 9 positions match TRBD2. Germline-derived CDR1 and CDR2 are SGHVS and FQNEAQ. Losses at the gene ends were 1 base for V and 4 bases for J; bases not matched to a gene: 10. This CDR3 region has 17 residues.

This rearrangement joins TRBV7-2 to TRBJ2-2, with D possibly TRBD1 on 7 matching bases. Germline CDR1 is SGHTA and CDR2 is FQGNSA. The CDR3 is 15 residues long. Trimming stripped 5 bases from V and 5 bases from J, with 15 bases between. CDR3 DNA: TGTGCCAGCAGCCGGGGCAGGGGGGAAACCGGGGAGCTGTTTTTT. Protein product: CASSRGRGETGELFF.

The chain links TRBV7-9 to TRBJ2-5; D perhaps matches TRBD1 (6 bases). With 2 bases removed from V and 2 bases from J, the gap between germline ends came to 9 bases. This CDR3 is built from 14 residues. Germline V gene data show CDR1 as SEHNR and CDR2 as FQNEAQ (reference sequence). CDR3 sequence reads: CASSLRQGQETQYF. The DNA for the CDR3 is TGTGCCAGCAGCTTACGTCAGGGGCAAGAGACCCAGTACTTC.

CDR3 coding DNA: TGTGCCAGCAGCTTCATCAACGAGCAGTACTTC. Translation: CASSFINEQYF. The chain carries TRBV7-2 and TRBJ2-7; no clear D. The V and J ends lost 3 bases and 5 bases respectively, with 5 bases between them. The CDR3 is made up of 11 amino acids. Germline CDR1 SGHTA, CDR2 FQGNSA.

The J gene is TRBJ2-3, the V gene TRBV12-5; D may be TRBD1 (6 bases). The length of the CDR3 is 14 residues. Per germline, CDR1 LGHNT and CDR2 FRNRAP. Trimming removed 6 bases at V and 2 bases at J, with 12 bases between. The CDR3 region has the DNA TGTGCTAGTGGGAACAGGGAGAACACAGATACGCAGTATTTT. Translated, it gives CASGNRENTDTQYF.

This chain links TRBV7-3 with TRBJ2-1; 8 bases line up with TRBD1. With 5 bases clipped from V and 2 bases from J, the junction kept 5 bases outside the gene matches. CDR1 SGHTA and CDR2 FQGTGA come from the germline V gene. This CDR3 spans 15 amino acids. The CDR3 is CASSGGQGTYNEQFF. CDR3 nucleotides: TGTGCCAGCAGCGGTGGACAGGGTACCTACAATGAGCAGTTCTTC.

This clone was seen once. The chain links TRBV4-1 to TRBJ2-5, with D hard to call. Between the trimmed V and J ends, which lost 1 base and 5 bases, there was a span of 11 bases. The germline V gene has CDR1 MGHRA and CDR2 YSYEKL. The length of the CDR3 is 14 residues. The CDR3 bases are TGCGCCAGCAGCCAAGCCCCACTCTCGGAGACCCAGTACTTC. Protein product: CASSQAPLSETQYF.

CDR3 coding DNA: TGTGCCAGCAGTGCCATGAGCTTTCGGAACACTGAAGCTTTCTTT. The encoded protein is CASSAMSFRNTEAFF. The chain uses TRBV6-4 and TRBJ1-1, with D hard to call. V was cut by 4 bases and J by 1 base, with 13 bases left in between. The CDR3 consists of 15 residues. Germline values: CDR1 MRHNA, CDR2 SNTAGT.

V and J are TRBV5-1 and TRBJ1-2; 12 positions match TRBD1. The CDR3 covers 15 residues. With V trimmed by 7 bases and J by 4 bases, 8 bases remained unmatched. Looked up from germline, CDR1 is SGHRS and CDR2 is YFSETQ. DNA for the CDR3: TGCGCCAGCTGGGGACAGGGGGCGCGAGGCTATGGCTACACCTTC. Translation: CASWGQGARGYGYTF. The full variable domain, rest sourced from reference TRBV5-1 and TRBJ1-2, is KAGVTQTPRYLIKTRGQQVTLSCSPISGHRSVSWYQQTPGQGLQFLFEYFSETQRNKGNFPGRFSGRQFSNSRSEMNVSTLELGDSALYLCASWGQGARGYGYTFGSGTRLTVV.

This clone was counted once. This rearrangement joins TRBV5-4 to TRBJ2-1; 11 nucleotides line up with TRBD2. The CDR3 is 16 residues long. Germline CDR1 SGHNT, CDR2 YYREEE (reference sequence). V lost 2 bases, J lost 5 bases, and 6 bases stayed unmatched. This chain's CDR3 is CASSFVSSGRNNEQFF. The CDR3 nucleotides read TGTGCCAGCAGCTTCGTCTCTAGCGGGAGGAACAATGAGCAGTTCTTC.

V is TRBV29-1 and J is TRBJ1-5; D perhaps matches TRBD1 (6 bases). The CDR3 is 12 residues long. With 5 bases removed from V and 7 bases from J, the gap between germline ends came to 12 bases. CDR1 is SQVTM, CDR2 ANQGSEA, per germline. CDR3 protein: CSVSGVEQPQHF. CDR3 nucleotides: TGCAGCGTTTCAGGGGTGGAGCAGCCCCAGCATTTT.

This clone turned up a few times. This chain connects TRBV19 to TRBJ1-3; 8 bases fit TRBD1. V dropped 3 bases and J dropped 2; count of bases not matched to a gene: 3. The CDR3 length is 15 residues. Germline assignment: CDR1 LNHDA and CDR2 SQIVND (reference sequence). In DNA, the CDR3 is TGTGCCAGTAGTATTGGGACAGGAGCTGGAAACACCATATATTTT. It translates to CASSIGTGAGNTIYF.

CDR3 sequence: CASSGSSEVAYNEQFF. In nucleotides, the CDR3 is TGTGCCAGCAGCGGATCTAGCGAAGTCGCCTACAATGAGCAGTTCTTC. The gene calls are TRBV5-4 and TRBJ2-1, with D maybe TRBD2 (6 bases). Per germline, CDR1 SGHNT and CDR2 YYREEE (reference sequence). Trimming removed 4 bases from V and 2 bases from J, with 16 bases in between. The CDR3 loop spans 16 amino acids.

The chain is built from TRBV6-6 and TRBJ2-7; 14 nucleotides align to TRBD2. V lost 8 bases and J lost 7; bases outside the gene matches: 13. Germline CDR1 is MNHNY and CDR2 is SVGAGI (reference sequence). The CDR3 runs 16 residues. The CDR3 loop is CASPRLAGGTLREQYF. The DNA for the CDR3 is TGTGCCAGCCCCCGACTAGCGGGAGGGACCCTTCGGGAGCAGTACTTC.

This rearrangement joins TRBV11-3 to TRBJ2-7; 10 bases are shared with TRBD1. Germline CDR1 reads SGHNT; CDR2 reads YENEEA. This CDR3 is built from 14 residues. Trimming removed 4 bases from V and 7 bases from J; junction bases left unmatched: 7. CDR3 bases: TGTGCCAGCAGCTCGACAGGGGGCCCCCGGGAGCAGTACTTC. This sequence encodes CASSSTGGPREQYF.

This chain connects TRBV27 to TRBJ2-7; 11 nucleotides align to TRBD2. Looked up from germline, CDR1 is MNHEY and CDR2 is SMNVEV (reference sequence). V dropped 4 bases and J dropped 6; count of bases not matched to a gene: 5. The CDR3 spans 14 residues. This chain's CDR3 is CASSSVAGGPEQYF. Here the CDR3 DNA reads TGTGCCAGCAGTTCTGTAGCGGGAGGGCCCGAGCAGTACTTC.

CDR3 sequence: CAWTGSVNTEAFF. CDR3 sequence (DNA): TGTGCCTGGACAGGCTCCGTGAACACTGAAGCTTTCTTT. This rearrangement joins TRBV30 to TRBJ1-1; D gene uncertain. Between the trimmed V and J ends, which lost 4 bases and 0 bases, there was a span of 9 bases. The germline CDR1 and CDR2 sequences are GTSNPN and SVGIG (reference sequence). The CDR3 sequence is 13 residues long.

In regard to this clone: The identical CDR3 is also encoded by other nucleotide sequences in the sample. This chain links TRBV5-1 with TRBJ2-7, with 10 positions matching TRBD2. Looked up from germline, CDR1 is SGHRS and CDR2 is YFSETQ. Unmatched junction bases numbered 2, after V lost 0 bases and J lost 2 bases. The CDR3 loop spans 15 amino acids. The CDR3 region has the DNA TGCGCCAGCAGCTTGGGTAGCGGGGGGCCCTACGAGCAGTACTTC. Translating it yields CASSLGSGGPYEQYF.

The V gene is TRBV11-2, the J gene TRBJ2-1; a weak D match, TRBD1 (5 bases). The germline CDR1 and CDR2 sequences are SGHAT and FQNNGV. V lost 1 base and J 11 bases, leaving 12 bases between the germline ends. The CDR3 extends over 13 amino acids. In DNA, the CDR3 is TGTGCCAGCAGCTTAGGCGAGACAGCGCAGCAGTTCTTC. It specifies CASSLGETAQQFF.

The chain is built from TRBV19 and TRBJ1-2; maybe TRBD1 (6 bases). V was cut by 5 bases and J by 2 bases, with 12 bases left in between. Germline V gives CDR1 LNHDA, CDR2 SQIVND (reference sequence). The CDR3 consists of 14 residues. DNA of the CDR3: TGTGCCAGTAGTGACCTGGACAGAAACTATGGCTACACCTTC. Residues: CASSDLDRNYGYTF.

The rearrangement links TRBV9 to TRBJ2-2, with D perhaps TRBD1 (5 bases). Between the trimmed V and J ends, which lost 4 bases and 7 bases, there was a span of 11 bases. The CDR3 extends over 13 amino acids. Germline CDR1 SGDLS, CDR2 YYNGEE. This CDR3 reads CASSPRQYGELFF. The CDR3 DNA sequence: TGTGCCAGCAGCCCGAGACAGTACGGGGAGCTGTTTTTT.

This chain links TRBV6-6 with TRBJ2-7; 9 bases are shared with TRBD1. Per the germline V gene, CDR1 is MNHNY and CDR2 is SVGAGI (reference sequence). J lost 4 bases, V lost 6 bases, and 7 bases had no gene match. The CDR3 loop spans 14 amino acids. The chain's CDR3 is CASRSGTGTYEQYF. In DNA form, the CDR3 reads TGTGCCAGCAGGTCCGGGACAGGGACGTACGAGCAGTACTTC.

This chain links TRBV24-1 with TRBJ1-2; weak D call: TRBD1 (6 bases). Germline CDR1 KGHDR, CDR2 SFDVKD. This CDR3 contains 13 residues. Trimming stripped 8 bases from V and 3 bases from J, with 12 bases between. The CDR3 region is CATIRGADYGYTF. CDR3 DNA: TGTGCCACCATCCGGGGGGCAGACTATGGCTACACCTTC.

This chain uses TRBV27 with TRBJ2-4, with TRBD1 identical over 9 bases. Germline CDR1 MNHEY, CDR2 SMNVEV (reference sequence). V trimming: 5 bases; J trimming: 9 bases; junction bases outside the gene matches: 5. The CDR3 consists of 13 residues. In nucleotides, the CDR3 is TGTGCCAGCAGTGAGACAGGGGGGCGCATTCAGTACTTC. Its translation: CASSETGGRIQYF.

The chain uses TRBV3-1 (or the pseudogene TRBV3-2) and TRBJ2-4; possibly TRBD1 for D (5 bases). The CDR3 has 15 amino acids. Trimming stripped 1 base from V and 6 bases from J, with 13 bases between. Per germline, CDR1 LGHDT and CDR2 YNNKEL (reference sequence). CDR3 sequence (DNA): TGTGCCAGCAGCCAAGGACAGATTTCCGCAAACATTCAGTACTTC. Residues: CASSQGQISANIQYF.

V usage is TRBV10-2 and J usage is TRBJ2-3, with a possible D match to TRBD2 (5 bases). CDR3 size: 15 residues. Per germline, CDR1 WSHSY and CDR2 SAAADI. V dropped 0 bases and J dropped 0 bases, with 7 bases sitting between them. Written as DNA, the CDR3 is TGCGCCAGCAGTGAGTCTACGGGAAGCACAGATACGCAGTATTTT. This gives the protein CASSESTGSTDTQYF.